One and the same sample provided the 7 T cell receptor beta chains below, sequenced in a study. A single record per CDR3 protein comes from TCRdb applying MiXCR to the 5' RACE reads. The data show about 8,600 distinct CDR3 sequences, 15% to 20% seen once. The specimen sequenced was memory CD4+ T cells sorted from blood. Subset described: memory CD4+ T cells, CD4+CD45RO+CD25-. The receptor source for this set is a female donor with breast cancer.

This clonotype is medium-sized (0.01 to 0.1%) in the sample. The rearrangement joins TRBV6-2 or TRBV6-3 to TRBJ1-5; TRBD1 is a possible D gene (5 bases). This CDR3 has 15 amino acids. V lost 5 bases to trimming and J lost 7 bases, with 18 bases between them. Germline V gives CDR1 MNHEY, CDR2 SVGEGT. The CDR3 DNA sequence: TGTGCCAGCAGTAACGGGGGTTCCGGATCGCAGCCCCAGCATTTT. Translated: CASSNGGSGSQPQHF.

This clonotype was seen at least ten times. The chain is built from TRBV20-1 and TRBJ2-1; D uncertain. V lost 4 bases to trimming and J lost 4 bases, with 14 bases between them. Germline loops: CDR1 DFQATT, CDR2 SNEGSKA (reference sequence). The CDR3 runs to 14 residues. This CDR3 reads CSANTLTEYNEQFF. In DNA form, the CDR3 reads TGCAGTGCTAACACGTTGACGGAATACAATGAGCAGTTCTTC.

This clonotype is classed as medium-sized. The CDR3 here is CASSLGTASSNYGYTF. The DNA of the CDR3 is TGCGCCAGCAGCTTGGGGACTGCCAGTTCTAACTATGGCTACACCTTC. J is TRBJ1-2 and V is TRBV5-1; no firm D call. Germline V lookup: CDR1 SGHRS, CDR2 YFSETQ. The V end lost 0 bases, the J end lost 0 bases, and 12 bases lay between the germline ends. The CDR3 spans 16 residues.

Turning to this clonotype: Sequence at one end of the junction differs from germline and may be a read error. V and J are TRBV7-8 and TRBJ2-7; D perhaps matches TRBD2 (7 bases). Germline-derived CDR1 and CDR2 are SGHVS and FQNEAQ. The CDR3 is made up of 20 amino acids. CDR3 protein: CASSLDRGAILRVGSYKQYF. Here the CDR3 DNA reads TGTGCCAGCAGCTTAGATCGGGGGGCTATCCTACGAGTCGGATCCTACAAGCAGTACTTC.

This clonotype was seen many times. V gene TRBV18 combines with J gene TRBJ2-1; D not resolved. The V gene lost 1 base and the J gene lost 0 bases, with 7 bases spanning the gap. CDR1 and CDR2 from the germline V gene are KGHSH and LQKENI. The CDR3 totals 15 residues. The CDR3 nucleotides are TGTGCCAGCTCACCACAAGTGAGCTCCTACAATGAGCAGTTCTTC. It specifies CASSPQVSSYNEQFF.

This clonotype is medium-sized (0.01 to 0.1%) in the sample. The gene calls are TRBV7-2 and TRBJ2-3; D is undetermined. The CDR3 has 14 residues. The germline CDR1 and CDR2 sequences are SGHTA and FQGNSA. V was trimmed by 2 bases and J by 4 bases, leaving 10 bases between them. DNA of the CDR3: TGTGCCAGCAGCTTAAGGGCGGCTTCAGATACGCAGTATTTT. As protein: CASSLRAASDTQYF.

This chain connects TRBV5-1 to TRBJ1-5; maybe TRBD1 (5 bases). Deletions cut 1 base from V and 8 bases from J, with 19 bases between. CDR3 size: 16 residues. In germline, CDR1 is SGHRS, CDR2 YFSETQ. CDR3 sequence: CASSLYETLGGEPQHF. The CDR3 nucleotides are TGCGCCAGCAGCTTGTATGAGACCCTAGGAGGGGAGCCCCAGCATTTT.